This entry lists 14 T cell receptor beta chains sequenced from one sample in a study of blood T cells in healthy people across ages (dated by TCRdb to 2013 to 2016). Library prep was done by 5' RACE. This sample was sequenced with an Illumina HiSeq 2500. A second roughly 7 to 11 cycle PCR used a sample-barcoded 5' primer and a J-beta primer mix. TCRdb applied fastp at Q25 and MiXCR to the public reads, then kept only in-frame beta chains. Records with the same CDR3 protein are collapsed into one entry carrying the most frequent genes and DNA. The sample yields hundreds of thousands of distinct CDR3 sequences; less than 45% were counted once. In total, the top ten clones hold roughly 30% of the sample. The sequenced material came from blood. The source is a man older than 75 in good health.

This clonotype appeared a few times. The rearrangement links TRBV9 to TRBJ2-3, with TRBD1 matching over 8 bases. Germline loops: CDR1 SGDLS, CDR2 YYNGEE. The CDR3 is 15 amino acids. Trimming cost V 4 bases and J 2 bases; bases outside gene matches: 6. The CDR3 sequence is CASSPDRVHTDTQYF. Written as DNA, the CDR3 is TGTGCCAGCAGCCCGGACAGGGTCCACACAGATACGCAGTATTTT. Full variable domain (rest looked up from reference TRBV9 and TRBJ2-3): DSGVTQTPKHLITATGQRVTLRCSPRSGDLSVYWYQQSLDQGLQFLIQYYNGEERAKGNILERFSAQQFPDLHSELNLSSLELGDSALYFCASSPDRVHTDTQYFGPGTRLTVL.

The rearrangement links TRBV20-1 to TRBJ2-3, with 10 bases that match TRBD1. CDR3 length: 14 amino acids. V dropped 7 bases and J dropped 5; count of bases not matched to a gene: 9. The germline CDR1 and CDR2 sequences are DFQATT and SNEGSKA (reference sequence). The CDR3 DNA is TGCAGTGGGACGGGACAGGGGAGTCAAGATACGCAGTATTTT. Protein product: CSGTGQGSQDTQYF.

The table lists this clonotype with a few counts. The chain has TRBV4-1 and TRBJ2-7; 12 nucleotides agree with TRBD1. The V segment lost 6 bases and the J segment 5 bases; nucleotides outside the gene matches: 11. The germline gives CDR1 MGHRA, CDR2 YSYEKL. The CDR3 runs 16 residues. This chain's CDR3 is CASSKTPGQGADEQYF. The CDR3 nucleotides are TGCGCCAGCAGTAAAACTCCGGGACAGGGGGCGGACGAGCAGTACTTC.

This clonotype has a handful of counts. The chain uses TRBV5-1 and TRBJ2-3; perhaps TRBD1 as D (6 bases). Germline values: CDR1 SGHRS, CDR2 YFSETQ. V was pared by 4 bases and J by 2 bases, with 11 bases between. This CDR3 has 14 amino acids. CDR3 sequence reads: CASSRDITTDTQYF. The CDR3 coding sequence is TGCGCCAGCAGCCGGGACATAACCACAGATACGCAGTATTTT. The full variable domain, rest sourced from reference TRBV5-1 and TRBJ2-3, is KAGVTQTPRYLIKTRGQQVTLSCSPISGHRSVSWYQQTPGQGLQFLFEYFSETQRNKGNFPGRFSGRQFSNSRSEMNVSTLELGDSALYLCASSRDITTDTQYFGPGTRLTVL.

The V gene is TRBV6-1, the J gene TRBJ2-7, with a possible D match to TRBD2 (5 bases). Trimming removed 0 bases from V and 0 bases from J, with 15 bases in between. The CDR3 covers 17 residues. Germline V gene data show CDR1 as MNHNS and CDR2 as SASEGT. This CDR3 is CASSEAPPRASSYEQYF. The CDR3 DNA sequence: TGTGCCAGCAGTGAAGCGCCCCCGCGGGCAAGCTCCTACGAGCAGTACTTC.

The chain is built from TRBV6-6 and TRBJ2-1, with 11 bases aligning to TRBD2. CDR1 and CDR2 (germline): MNHNY, SVGAGI (reference sequence). The length of the CDR3 is 15 residues. V gave up 5 bases and J gave up 2 bases; unmatched junction bases: 2. The CDR3 DNA is TGTGCCAGCAGTAATAGCGGGAGGGCCTACAATGAGCAGTTCTTC. Translation: CASSNSGRAYNEQFF.

This clonotype has more than one count but fewer than ten. The rearrangement links TRBV28 to TRBJ2-3, with D possibly matching TRBD2 (6 bases). CDR1 and CDR2 from the germline V gene are MDHEN and SYDVKM. Trimming shortened V by 7 bases and J by 0 bases, and 17 bases separated the two germline ends. The CDR3 covers 16 residues. CDR3 region: CASKPIWRDSTDTQYF. The CDR3 coding sequence is TGTGCCAGCAAACCAATCTGGCGGGACAGCACAGATACGCAGTATTTT.

The V and J genes are TRBV7-2 and TRBJ2-3; 7 bases line up with TRBD2. Germline V gene data show CDR1 as SGHTA and CDR2 as FQGNSA. After removal of 2 bases from V and 2 bases from J, the junction contained 13 bases not matched to a gene. This CDR3 comprises 18 residues. Written as DNA, the CDR3 is TGTGCCAGCAGCTTAAGGATGGGGGGGAGGGGATTCACAGATACGCAGTATTTT. This translates into CASSLRMGGRGFTDTQYF.

The rearrangement links TRBV3-1 to TRBJ1-1; 8 positions match TRBD1. Germline V gene sequence: CDR1 LGHDT, CDR2 YNNKEL (reference sequence). This CDR3 spans 16 amino acids. The V and J ends lost 4 bases and 4 bases, in that order; junction bases with no gene match: 11. The CDR3 DNA sequence: TGTGCCAGCAGCCCTCGGACAGGGACTTTGGGCACTGAAGCTTTCTTT. Translating gives CASSPRTGTLGTEAFF.

The chain joins TRBV24-1 to TRBJ2-5; 9 bases fit TRBD1. The CDR3 is 14 residues long. CDR1 is KGHDR, CDR2 SFDVKD, per germline. J gave up 4 bases and V 4 bases, and 3 bases lay outside the gene matches. The CDR3 nucleotides read TGTGCCACCAGTGACACAGGGGGCGGAGAGACCCAGTACTTC. Its protein is CATSDTGGGETQYF.

This clonotype was seen more than once but under ten times. The chain combines TRBV28 with TRBJ1-5, with D possibly being TRBD1 (6 bases). V lost 6 bases and J 0 bases, leaving 9 bases between the germline ends. This CDR3 is built from 14 residues. Germline V lookup: CDR1 MDHEN, CDR2 SYDVKM. CDR3 protein: CASSQDSSNQPQHF. CDR3 DNA: TGTGCCAGCAGCCAGGACAGTAGCAATCAGCCCCAGCATTTT. The full variable domain, with the rest looked up from reference TRBV28 and TRBJ1-5, is DVKVTQSSRYLVKRTGEKVFLECVQDMDHENMFWYRQDPGLGLRLIYFSYDVKMKEKGDIPEGYSVSREKKERFSLILESASTNQTSMYLCASSQDSSNQPQHFGDGTRLSIL.

This clonotype was detected many times. The rearrangement joins TRBV2 to TRBJ2-1; D not resolved. V lost 2 bases and J 7 bases, leaving 3 bases between the germline ends. The CDR3 loop spans 11 amino acids. CDR1 is SNHLY, CDR2 FYNNEI, per germline. The CDR3, as DNA: TGTGCCAGCAGTGAACTTAATGAGCAGTTCTTC. Protein: CASSELNEQFF.

Points on this clonotype: A much larger clone lies one base from this, so it may be a read error. The chain joins TRBV20-1 to TRBJ2-3, with D hard to call. Trimming cost V 6 bases and J 2 bases, with 15 bases left between them. The V gene's germline CDR1 is DFQATT and CDR2 SNEGSKA (reference sequence). This CDR3 has 14 amino acids. CDR3 amino acids: CSAIKAQNTDTQYF. In DNA form, the CDR3 reads TGCAGTGCAATAAAAGCGCAGAACACAGATACGCAGTATTTT.

This clonotype was detected a few times. J is TRBJ2-7 and V is TRBV6-2 or TRBV6-3; 12 nucleotides match TRBD2. This CDR3 has 16 amino acids. In germline, CDR1 is MNHEY, CDR2 SVGEGT. V was pared by 2 bases and J by 3 bases, with 5 bases of the junction left unmatched. CDR3 in DNA: TGTGCCAGCAGTTACGGGTCTAGCGGGAGGGTCTACGAGCAGTACTTC. This translates into CASSYGSSGRVYEQYF.